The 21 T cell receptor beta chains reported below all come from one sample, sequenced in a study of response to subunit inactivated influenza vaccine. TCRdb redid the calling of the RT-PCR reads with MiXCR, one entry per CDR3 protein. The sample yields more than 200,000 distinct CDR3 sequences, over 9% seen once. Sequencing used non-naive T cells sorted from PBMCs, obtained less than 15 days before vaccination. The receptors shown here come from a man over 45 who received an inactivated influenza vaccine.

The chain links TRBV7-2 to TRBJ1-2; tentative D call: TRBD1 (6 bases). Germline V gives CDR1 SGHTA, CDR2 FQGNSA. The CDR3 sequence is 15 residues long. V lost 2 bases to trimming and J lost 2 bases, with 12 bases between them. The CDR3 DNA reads TGTGCCAGCAGCTTAAGCCAGGGGATCAACTATGGCTACACCTTC. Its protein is CASSLSQGINYGYTF.

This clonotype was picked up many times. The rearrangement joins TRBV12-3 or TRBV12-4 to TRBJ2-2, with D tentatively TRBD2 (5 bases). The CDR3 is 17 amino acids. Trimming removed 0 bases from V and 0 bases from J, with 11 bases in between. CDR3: CASSLAPSGSNTGELFF. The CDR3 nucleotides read TGTGCCAGCAGTTTAGCGCCAAGCGGATCGAACACCGGGGAGCTGTTTTTT.

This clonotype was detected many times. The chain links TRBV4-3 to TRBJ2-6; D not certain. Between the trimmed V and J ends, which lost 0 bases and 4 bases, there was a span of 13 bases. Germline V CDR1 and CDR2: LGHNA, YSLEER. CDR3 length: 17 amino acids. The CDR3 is CASSQDLRVSGANVLTF. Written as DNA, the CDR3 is TGCGCCAGCAGCCAAGATCTACGGGTGTCAGGGGCCAACGTCCTGACTTTC.

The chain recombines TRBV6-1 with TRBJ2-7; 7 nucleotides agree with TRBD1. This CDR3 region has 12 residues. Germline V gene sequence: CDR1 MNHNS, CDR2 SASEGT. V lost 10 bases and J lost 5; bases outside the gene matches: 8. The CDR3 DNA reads TGTGCCATCCTAGAGGGGGCCGACGAGCAGTACTTC. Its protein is CAILEGADEQYF.

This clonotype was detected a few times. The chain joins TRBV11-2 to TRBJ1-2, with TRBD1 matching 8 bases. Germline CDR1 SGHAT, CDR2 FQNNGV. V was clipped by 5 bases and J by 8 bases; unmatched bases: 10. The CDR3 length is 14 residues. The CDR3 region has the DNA TGTGCCAGCAGCCCGACAGGGGTCGGATCGGGCTACACCTTC. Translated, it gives CASSPTGVGSGYTF.

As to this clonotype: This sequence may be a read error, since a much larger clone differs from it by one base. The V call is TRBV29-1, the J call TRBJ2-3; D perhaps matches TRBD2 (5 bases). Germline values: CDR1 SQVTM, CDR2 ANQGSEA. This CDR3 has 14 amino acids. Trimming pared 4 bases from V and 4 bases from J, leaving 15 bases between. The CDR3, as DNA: TGCAGCGTTGGTAAAGCGGCGAGCGCAGATACGCAGTATTTT. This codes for CSVGKAASADTQYF.

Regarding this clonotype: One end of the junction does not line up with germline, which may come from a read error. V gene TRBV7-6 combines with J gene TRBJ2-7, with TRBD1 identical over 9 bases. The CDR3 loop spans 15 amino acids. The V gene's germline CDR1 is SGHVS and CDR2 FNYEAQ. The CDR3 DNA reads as TGTGCCAGCAGCTTGGACAGGGGTAGCACCTACGAGCAGCACTTC. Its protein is CASSLDRGSTYEQHF. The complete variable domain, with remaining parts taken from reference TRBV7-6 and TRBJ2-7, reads GAGVSQSPRYKVTKRGQDVALRCDPISGHVSLYWYRQALGQGPEFLTYFNYEAQQDKSGLPNDRFSAERPEGSISTLTIQRTEQRDSAMYRCASSLDRGSTYEQHFGPGTRLTVT.

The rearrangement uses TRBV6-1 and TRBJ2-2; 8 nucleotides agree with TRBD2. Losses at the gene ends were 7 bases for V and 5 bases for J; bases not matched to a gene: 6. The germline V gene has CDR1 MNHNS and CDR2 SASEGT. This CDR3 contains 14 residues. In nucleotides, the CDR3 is TGTGCCAGCATGCGGTTAGCGGGGACCGGGGAGCTGTTTTTT. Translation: CASMRLAGTGELFF.

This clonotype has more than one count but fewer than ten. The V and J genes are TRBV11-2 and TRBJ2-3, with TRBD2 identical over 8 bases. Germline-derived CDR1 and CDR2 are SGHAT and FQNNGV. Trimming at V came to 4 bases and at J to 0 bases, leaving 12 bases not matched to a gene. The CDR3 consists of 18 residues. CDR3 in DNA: TGTGCCAGCAGCTCCCGCCCGGCGGGGGGATCTAGCACAGATACGCAGTATTTT. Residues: CASSSRPAGGSSTDTQYF. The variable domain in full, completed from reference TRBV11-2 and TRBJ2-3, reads EAGVAQSPRYKIIEKRQSVAFWCNPISGHATLYWYQQILGQGPKLLIQFQNNGVVDDSQLPKDRFSAERLKGVDSTLKIQPAKLEDSAVYLCASSSRPAGGSSTDTQYFGPGTRLTVL.

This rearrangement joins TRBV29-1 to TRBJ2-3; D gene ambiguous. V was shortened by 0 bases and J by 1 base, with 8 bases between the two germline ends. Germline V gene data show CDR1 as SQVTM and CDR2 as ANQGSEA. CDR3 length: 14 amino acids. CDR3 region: CSVEDQSGTDTQYF. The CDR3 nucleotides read TGCAGCGTTGAAGATCAGTCAGGCACAGATACGCAGTATTTT.

DNA for the CDR3: TGTGCCAGCAGTTACCCTTTAGCGGGGGGGCCTGTCTATGAGCAGTTCTTC. Protein sequence: CASSYPLAGGPVYEQFF. This chain connects TRBV6-2 or TRBV6-3 to TRBJ2-1; TRBD2 matches at 11 bases. CDR1 MNHEY and CDR2 SVGEGT come from the germline V gene. Unmatched junction bases numbered 11, after V lost 2 bases and J lost 8 bases. This CDR3 is built from 17 residues.

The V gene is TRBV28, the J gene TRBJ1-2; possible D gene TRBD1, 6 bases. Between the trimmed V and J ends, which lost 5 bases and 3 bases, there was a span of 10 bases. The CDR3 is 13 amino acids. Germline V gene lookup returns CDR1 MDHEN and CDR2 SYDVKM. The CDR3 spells CASSQTGHYGYTF. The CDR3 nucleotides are TGTGCCAGCAGTCAGACAGGCCACTATGGCTACACCTTC.

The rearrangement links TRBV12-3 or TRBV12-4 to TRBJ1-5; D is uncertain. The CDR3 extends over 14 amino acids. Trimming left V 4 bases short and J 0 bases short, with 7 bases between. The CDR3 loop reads CASSSRYSNQPQHF. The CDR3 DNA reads TGTGCCAGCAGTTCTCGGTATAGCAATCAGCCCCAGCATTTT.

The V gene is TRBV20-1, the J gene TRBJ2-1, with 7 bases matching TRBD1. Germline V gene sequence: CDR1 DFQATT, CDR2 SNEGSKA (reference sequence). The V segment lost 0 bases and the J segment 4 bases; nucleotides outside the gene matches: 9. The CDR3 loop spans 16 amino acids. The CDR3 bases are TGCAGTGCTAGAGATTTTGGCAGGGGGTTGTACAATGAGCAGTTCTTC. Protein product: CSARDFGRGLYNEQFF.

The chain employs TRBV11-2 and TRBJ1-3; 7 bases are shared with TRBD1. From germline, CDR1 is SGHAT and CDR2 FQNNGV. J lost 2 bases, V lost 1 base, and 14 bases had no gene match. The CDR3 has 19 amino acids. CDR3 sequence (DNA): TGTGCCAGCAGCTTAGGCCTTACGGACAGGCTGAGGACTGGAAACACCATATATTTT. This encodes CASSLGLTDRLRTGNTIYF.

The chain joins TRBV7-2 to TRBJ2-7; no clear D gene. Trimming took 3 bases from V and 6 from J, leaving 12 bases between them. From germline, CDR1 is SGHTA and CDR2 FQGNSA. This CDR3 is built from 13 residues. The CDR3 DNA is TGTGCCAGCAGCTTTAAAGGCGGCTGCGAGCAGTACTTC. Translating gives CASSFKGGCEQYF.

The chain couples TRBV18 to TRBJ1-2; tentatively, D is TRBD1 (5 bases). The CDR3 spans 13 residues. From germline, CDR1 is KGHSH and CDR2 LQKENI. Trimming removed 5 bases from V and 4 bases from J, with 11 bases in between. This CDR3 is CASSTDTLYGYTF. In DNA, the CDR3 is TGTGCCAGCTCAACGGACACCCTCTATGGCTACACCTTC.

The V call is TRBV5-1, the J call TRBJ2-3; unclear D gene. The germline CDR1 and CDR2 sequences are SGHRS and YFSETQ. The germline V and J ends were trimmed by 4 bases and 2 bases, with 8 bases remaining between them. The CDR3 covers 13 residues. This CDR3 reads CASSQTFTDTQYF. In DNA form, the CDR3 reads TGCGCCAGCAGCCAAACGTTCACAGATACGCAGTATTTT.

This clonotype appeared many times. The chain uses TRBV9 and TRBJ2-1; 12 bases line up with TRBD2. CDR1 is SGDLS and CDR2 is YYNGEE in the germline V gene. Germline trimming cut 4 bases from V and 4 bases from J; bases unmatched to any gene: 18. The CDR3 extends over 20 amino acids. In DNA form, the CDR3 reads TGTGCCAGCAGCATAGGACCGGGACTAGCGGGTAGGGAGGGGTACAATGAGCAGTTCTTC. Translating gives CASSIGPGLAGREGYNEQFF.

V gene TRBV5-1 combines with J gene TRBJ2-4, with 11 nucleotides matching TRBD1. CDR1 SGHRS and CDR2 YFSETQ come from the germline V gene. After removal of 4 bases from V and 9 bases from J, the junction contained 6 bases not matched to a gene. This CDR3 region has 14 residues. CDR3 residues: CASSPGQGEAIQYF. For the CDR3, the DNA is TGCGCCAGCAGCCCGGGACAGGGGGAGGCCATTCAGTACTTC.

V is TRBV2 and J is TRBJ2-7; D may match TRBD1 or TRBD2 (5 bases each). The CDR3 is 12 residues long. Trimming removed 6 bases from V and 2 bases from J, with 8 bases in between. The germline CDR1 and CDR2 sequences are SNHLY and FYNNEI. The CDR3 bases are TGTGCCAGCAGCCGGGACGCCTACGAGCAGTACTTC. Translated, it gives CASSRDAYEQYF.